This TCR beta chain was retrieved from a study of T cells in Graves' hyperthyroidism and ophthalmopathy. Study-level background: Peripheral blood sampling occurred at initial diagnosis, before any treatment. General study results and limits: In blood, most of the thyroid clonotypes expanded above 0.001 were also present.

Among the patients, aged 18 to 65, hyperthyroidism was newly diagnosed and had lasted under 2 months. Diagnosis relied on clinical symptoms, serum thyroxine and TRAb, thyroid ultrasound and orbital computed tomography. With regard to this clonotype: Its antigen is currently unknown.

It was RNA transcripts that yielded the amplified TCR beta CDR3 regions. First-round RT-PCR of the TCR CDR3 relied on the HTBI primer set. TCRdb passed the multiplex PCR reads through MiXCR, listing each CDR3 protein once. In the table there are 800,000 or so distinct CDR3 sequences, 35% to 40% of which are singletons. V shed 1 base and J 2 bases; nucleotides not matched to a gene: 5. The CDR3 spans 16 residues. Per the germline V gene, CDR1 is DFQATT and CDR2 is SNEGSKA (reference sequence). What was sequenced was blood. This chain uses TRBV20-1 with TRBJ2-7, with TRBD2 matching over 13 bases. The clonotype was recovered from a man between 18 and 29 years old with Graves' hyperthyroidism. The CDR3 region has the DNA TGCAGTGCTAGAGCGCCCGGGACTAGCGGGACCTACGAGCAGTACTTC. Protein: CSARAPGTSGTYEQYF.